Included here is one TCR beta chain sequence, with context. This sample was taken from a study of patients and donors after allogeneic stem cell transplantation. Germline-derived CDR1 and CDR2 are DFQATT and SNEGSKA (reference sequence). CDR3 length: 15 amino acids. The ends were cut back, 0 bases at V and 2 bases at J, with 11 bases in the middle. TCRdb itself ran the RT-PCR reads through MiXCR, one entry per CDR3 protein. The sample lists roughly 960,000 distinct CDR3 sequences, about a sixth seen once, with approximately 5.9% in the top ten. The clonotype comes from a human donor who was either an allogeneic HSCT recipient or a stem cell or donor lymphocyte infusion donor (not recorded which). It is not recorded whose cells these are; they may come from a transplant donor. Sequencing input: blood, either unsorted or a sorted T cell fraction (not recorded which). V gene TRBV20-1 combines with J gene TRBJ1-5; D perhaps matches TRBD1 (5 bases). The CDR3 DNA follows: TGCAGTGCTAGAGAGGGGGGATGGGGCAATCAGCCCCAGCATTTT. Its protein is CSAREGGWGNQPQHF.